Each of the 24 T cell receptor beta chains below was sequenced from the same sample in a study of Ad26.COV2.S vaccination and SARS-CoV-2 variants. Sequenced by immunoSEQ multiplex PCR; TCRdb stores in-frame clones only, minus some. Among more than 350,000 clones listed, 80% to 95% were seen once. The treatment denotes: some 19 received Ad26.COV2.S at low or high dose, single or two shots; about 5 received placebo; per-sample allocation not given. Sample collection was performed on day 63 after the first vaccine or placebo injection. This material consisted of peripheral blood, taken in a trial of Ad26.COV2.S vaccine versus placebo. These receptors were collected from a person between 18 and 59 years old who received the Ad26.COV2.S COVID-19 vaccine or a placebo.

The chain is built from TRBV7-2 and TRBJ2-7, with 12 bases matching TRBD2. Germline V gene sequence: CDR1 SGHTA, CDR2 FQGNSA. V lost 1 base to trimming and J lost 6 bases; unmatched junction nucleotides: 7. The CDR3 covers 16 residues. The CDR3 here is CASSLDRTSGAFEQYF. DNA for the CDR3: TGTGCCAGCAGCTTAGACCGGACTAGCGGGGCCTTCGAGCAGTACTTC.

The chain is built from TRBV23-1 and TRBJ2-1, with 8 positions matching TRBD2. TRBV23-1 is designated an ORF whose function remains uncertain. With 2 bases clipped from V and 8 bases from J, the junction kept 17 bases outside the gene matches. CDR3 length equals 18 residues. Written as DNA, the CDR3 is TGCGCCAGCAGTCAAATCCTTTGGCCAGCGGGAGAGGGCGATGAGCAGTTCTTC. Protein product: CASSQILWPAGEGDEQFF.

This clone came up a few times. The CDR3 DNA follows: TGTGCCAGCAGCCCACAAGATACGCAGTATTTT. Protein sequence: CASSPQDTQYF. The V and J genes are TRBV6-5 and TRBJ2-3; D remains unclear. This CDR3 has 11 amino acids. Trimming stripped 6 bases from V and 5 bases from J, with 6 bases between. Germline V gene lookup returns CDR1 MNHEY and CDR2 SVGAGI.

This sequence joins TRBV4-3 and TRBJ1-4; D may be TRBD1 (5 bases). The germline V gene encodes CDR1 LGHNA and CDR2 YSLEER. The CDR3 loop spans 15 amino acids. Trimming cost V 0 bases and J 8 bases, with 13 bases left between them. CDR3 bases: TGCGCCAGCAGCCAAGATCGGCAGGGACGCGAAAAACTGTTTTTT. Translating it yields CASSQDRQGREKLFF.

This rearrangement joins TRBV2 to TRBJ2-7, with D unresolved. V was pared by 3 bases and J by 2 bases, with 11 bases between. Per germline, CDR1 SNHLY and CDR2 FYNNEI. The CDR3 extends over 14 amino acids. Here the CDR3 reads CASSEFAATYEQYF. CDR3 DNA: TGTGCCAGCAGTGAGTTCGCAGCGACCTACGAGCAGTACTTC.

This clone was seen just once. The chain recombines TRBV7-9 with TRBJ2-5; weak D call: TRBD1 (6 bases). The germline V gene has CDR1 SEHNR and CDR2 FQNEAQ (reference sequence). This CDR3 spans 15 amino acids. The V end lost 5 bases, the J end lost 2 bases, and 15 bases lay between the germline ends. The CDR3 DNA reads TGTGCCAGCAGCCCAGACAGGTGGAGGCAAGAGACCCAGTACTTC. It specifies CASSPDRWRQETQYF. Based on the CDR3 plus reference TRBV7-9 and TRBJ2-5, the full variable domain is DTGVSQNPRHKITKRGQNVTFRCDPISEHNRLYWYRQTLGQGPEFLTYFQNEAQLEKSRLLSDRFSAERPKGSFSTLEIQRTEQGDSAMYLCASSPDRWRQETQYFGPGTRLLVL.

The CDR3: CASSLAGAGNEQFF. The CDR3 DNA sequence: TGCGCCAGCAGCCTAGCGGGAGCGGGCAATGAGCAGTTCTTC. The V call is TRBV4-1, the J call TRBJ2-1, with 9 bases aligning to TRBD2. CDR3 length equals 14 residues. The germline CDR1 and CDR2 sequences are MGHRA and YSYEKL. V trimming: 4 bases; J trimming: 6 bases; junction bases outside the gene matches: 4.

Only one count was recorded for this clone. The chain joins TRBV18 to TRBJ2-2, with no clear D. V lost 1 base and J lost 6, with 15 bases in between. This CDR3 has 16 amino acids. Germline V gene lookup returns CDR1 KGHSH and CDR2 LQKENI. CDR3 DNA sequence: TGTGCCAGCTCACCACTTCCTAGACGACCGTCCGGGGAGCTGTTTTTT. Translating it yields CASSPLPRRPSGELFF.

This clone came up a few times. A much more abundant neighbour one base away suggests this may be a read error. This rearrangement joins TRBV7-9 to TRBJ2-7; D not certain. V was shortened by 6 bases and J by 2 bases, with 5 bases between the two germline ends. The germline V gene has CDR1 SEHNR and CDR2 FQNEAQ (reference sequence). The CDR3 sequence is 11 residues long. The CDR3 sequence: CASSYAYEQYF. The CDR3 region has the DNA TGTGCCAGCAGTTACGCCTACGAGCAGTACTTC. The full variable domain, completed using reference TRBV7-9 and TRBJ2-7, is DTGVSQNPRHKITKRGQNVTFRCDPISEHNRLYWYRQTLGQGPEFLTYFQNEAQLEKSRLLSDRFSAERPKGSFSTLEIQRTEQGDSAMYLCASSYAYEQYFGPGTRLTVT.

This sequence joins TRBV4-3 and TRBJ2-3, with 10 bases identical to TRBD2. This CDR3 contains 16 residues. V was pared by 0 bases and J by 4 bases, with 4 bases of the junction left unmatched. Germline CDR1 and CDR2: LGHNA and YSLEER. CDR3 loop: CASSQERGTSADTQYF. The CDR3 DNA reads TGCGCCAGCAGCCAAGAGCGCGGGACTAGCGCAGATACGCAGTATTTT.

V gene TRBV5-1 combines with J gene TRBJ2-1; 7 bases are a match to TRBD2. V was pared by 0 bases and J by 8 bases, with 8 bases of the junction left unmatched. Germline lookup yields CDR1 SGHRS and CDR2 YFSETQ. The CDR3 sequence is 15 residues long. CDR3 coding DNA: TGCGCCAGCAGCTTGGTGGGGGAGGGCCACCATGAGCAGTTCTTC. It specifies CASSLVGEGHHEQFF. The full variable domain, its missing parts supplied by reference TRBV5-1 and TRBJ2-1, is KAGVTQTPRYLIKTRGQQVTLSCSPISGHRSVSWYQQTPGQGLQFLFEYFSETQRNKGNFPGRFSGRQFSNSRSEMNVSTLELGDSALYLCASSLVGEGHHEQFFGPGTRLTVL.

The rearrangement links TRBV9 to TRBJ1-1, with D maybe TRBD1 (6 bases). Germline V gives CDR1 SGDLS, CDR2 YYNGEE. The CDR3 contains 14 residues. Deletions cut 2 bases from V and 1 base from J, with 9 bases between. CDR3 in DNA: TGTGCCAGCAGCGTGACAGGAGCGAACACTGAAGCTTTCTTT. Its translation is CASSVTGANTEAFF. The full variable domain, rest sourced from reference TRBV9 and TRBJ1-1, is DSGVTQTPKHLITATGQRVTLRCSPRSGDLSVYWYQQSLDQGLQFLIQYYNGEERAKGNILERFSAQQFPDLHSELNLSSLELGDSALYFCASSVTGANTEAFFGQGTRLTVV.

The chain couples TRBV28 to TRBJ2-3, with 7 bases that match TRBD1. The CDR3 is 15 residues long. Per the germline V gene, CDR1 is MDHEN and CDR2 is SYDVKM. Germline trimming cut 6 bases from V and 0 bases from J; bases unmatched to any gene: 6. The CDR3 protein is CASRTGTASTDTQYF. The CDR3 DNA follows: TGTGCCAGCAGAACCGGGACAGCTAGCACAGATACGCAGTATTTT.

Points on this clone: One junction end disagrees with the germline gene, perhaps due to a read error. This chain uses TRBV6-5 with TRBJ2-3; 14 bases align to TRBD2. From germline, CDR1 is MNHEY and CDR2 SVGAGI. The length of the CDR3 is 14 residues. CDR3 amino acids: CASSYSKGLAGEVF. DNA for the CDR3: TGTGCCAGCAGTTACTCAAAGGGACTAGCGGGAGAAGTTTTT.

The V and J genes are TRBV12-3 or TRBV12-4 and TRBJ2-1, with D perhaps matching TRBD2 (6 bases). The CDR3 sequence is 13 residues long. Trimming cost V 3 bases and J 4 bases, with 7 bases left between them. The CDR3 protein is CASSFGTYNEQFF. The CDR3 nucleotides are TGTGCCAGCAGTTTCGGGACTTACAATGAGCAGTTCTTC.

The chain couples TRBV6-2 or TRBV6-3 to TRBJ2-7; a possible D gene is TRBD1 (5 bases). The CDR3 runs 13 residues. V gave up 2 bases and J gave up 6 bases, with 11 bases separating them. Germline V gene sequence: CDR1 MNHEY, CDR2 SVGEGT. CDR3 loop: CASSYPGSGEQYF. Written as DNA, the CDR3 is TGTGCCAGCAGTTACCCAGGGTCTGGCGAGCAGTACTTC.

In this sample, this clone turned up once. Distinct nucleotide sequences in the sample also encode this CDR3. In nucleotides, the CDR3 is TGTGCCAGCAGCGTAGGAGGAGACGGTGCCTACGAGCAGTACTTC. Translated, it gives CASSVGGDGAYEQYF. The chain recombines TRBV9 with TRBJ2-7; D gene uncertain. V lost 0 bases to trimming and J lost 2 bases, with 12 bases between them. The V gene's germline CDR1 is SGDLS and CDR2 YYNGEE. The CDR3 extends over 15 amino acids.

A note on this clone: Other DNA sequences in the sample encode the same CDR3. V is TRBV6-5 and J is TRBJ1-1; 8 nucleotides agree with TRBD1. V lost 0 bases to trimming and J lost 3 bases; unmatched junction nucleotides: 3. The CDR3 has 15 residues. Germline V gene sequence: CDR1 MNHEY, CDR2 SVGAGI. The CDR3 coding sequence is TGTGCCAGCAGTTACTCCAGGGGGCTCGACACTGAAGCTTTCTTT. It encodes CASSYSRGLDTEAFF.

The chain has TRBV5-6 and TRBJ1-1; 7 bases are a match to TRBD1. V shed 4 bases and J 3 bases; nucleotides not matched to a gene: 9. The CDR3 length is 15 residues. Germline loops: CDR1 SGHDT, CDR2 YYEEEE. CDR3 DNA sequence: TGTGCCAGCAGCCCCGAGAGGGGGCCGGACACTGAAGCTTTCTTT. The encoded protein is CASSPERGPDTEAFF.

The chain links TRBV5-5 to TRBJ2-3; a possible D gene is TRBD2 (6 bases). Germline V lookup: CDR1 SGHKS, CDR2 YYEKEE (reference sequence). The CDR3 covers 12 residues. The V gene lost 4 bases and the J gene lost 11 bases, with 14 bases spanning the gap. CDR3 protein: CASSPVAVQQYF. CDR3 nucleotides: TGTGCCAGCAGCCCCGTAGCGGTTCAGCAGTATTTT.

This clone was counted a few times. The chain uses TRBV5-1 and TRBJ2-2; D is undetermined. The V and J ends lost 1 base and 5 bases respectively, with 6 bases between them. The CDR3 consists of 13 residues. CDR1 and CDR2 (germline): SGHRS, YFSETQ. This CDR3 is CASSLPSTGELFF. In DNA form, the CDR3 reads TGCGCCAGCAGCTTGCCGAGTACCGGGGAGCTGTTTTTT.

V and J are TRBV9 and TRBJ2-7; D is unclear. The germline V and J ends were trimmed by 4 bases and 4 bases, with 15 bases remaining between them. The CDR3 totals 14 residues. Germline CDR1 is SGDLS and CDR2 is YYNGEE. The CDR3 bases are TGTGCCAGCAGCCCGGTGGAACATCCGTACGAGCAGTACTTC. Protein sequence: CASSPVEHPYEQYF.

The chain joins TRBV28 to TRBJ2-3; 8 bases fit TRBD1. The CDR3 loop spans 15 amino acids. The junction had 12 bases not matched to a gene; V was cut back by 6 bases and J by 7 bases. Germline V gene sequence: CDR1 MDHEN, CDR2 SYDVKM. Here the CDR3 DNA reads TGTGCCAGCAGGATGCCCGGGACAGGAAAACATACGCAGTATTTT. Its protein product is CASRMPGTGKHTQYF.

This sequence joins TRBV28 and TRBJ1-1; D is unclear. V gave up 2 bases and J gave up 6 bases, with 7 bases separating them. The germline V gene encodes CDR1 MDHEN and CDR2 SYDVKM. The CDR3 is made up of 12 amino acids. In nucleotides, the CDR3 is TGTGCCAGCAGTTTAGGGTCATCTGAAGCTTTCTTT. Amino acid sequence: CASSLGSSEAFF.